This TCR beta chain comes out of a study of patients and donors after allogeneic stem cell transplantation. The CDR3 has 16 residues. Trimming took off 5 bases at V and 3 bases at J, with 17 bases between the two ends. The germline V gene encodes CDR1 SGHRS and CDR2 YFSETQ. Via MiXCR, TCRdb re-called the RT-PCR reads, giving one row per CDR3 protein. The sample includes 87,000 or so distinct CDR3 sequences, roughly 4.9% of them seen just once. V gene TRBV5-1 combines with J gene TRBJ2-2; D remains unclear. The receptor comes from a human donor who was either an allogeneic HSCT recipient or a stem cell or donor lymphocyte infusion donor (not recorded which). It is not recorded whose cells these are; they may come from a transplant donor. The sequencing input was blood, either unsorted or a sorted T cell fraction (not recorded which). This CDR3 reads CASSSGGLGYTGELFF. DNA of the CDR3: TGCGCCAGCAGTAGTGGCGGTCTAGGTTACACCGGGGAGCTGTTTTTT.